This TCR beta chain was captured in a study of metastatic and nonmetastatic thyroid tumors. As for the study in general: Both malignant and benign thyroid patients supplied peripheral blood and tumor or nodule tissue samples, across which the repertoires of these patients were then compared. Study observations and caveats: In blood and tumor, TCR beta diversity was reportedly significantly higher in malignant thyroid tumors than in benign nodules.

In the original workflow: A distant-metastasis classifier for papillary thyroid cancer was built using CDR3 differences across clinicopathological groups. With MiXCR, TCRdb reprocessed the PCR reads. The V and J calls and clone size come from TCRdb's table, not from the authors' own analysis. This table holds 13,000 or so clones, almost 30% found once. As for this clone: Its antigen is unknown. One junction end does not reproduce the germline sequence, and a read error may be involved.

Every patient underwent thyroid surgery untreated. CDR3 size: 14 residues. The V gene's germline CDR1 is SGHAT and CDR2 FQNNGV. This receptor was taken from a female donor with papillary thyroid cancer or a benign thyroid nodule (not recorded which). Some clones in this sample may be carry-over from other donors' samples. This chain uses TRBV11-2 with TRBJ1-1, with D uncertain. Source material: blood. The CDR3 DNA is TGTGCCAGCAGTTTAGAAGGGTTTAGGTCGGAAGCTTTCTTT. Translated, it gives CASSLEGFRSEAFF. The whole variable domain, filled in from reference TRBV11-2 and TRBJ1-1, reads EAGVAQSPRYKIIEKRQSVAFWCNPISGHATLYWYQQILGQGPKLLIQFQNNGVVDDSQLPKDRFSAERLKGVDSTLKIQPAKLEDSAVYLCASSLEGFRSEAFFGQGTRLTVV.